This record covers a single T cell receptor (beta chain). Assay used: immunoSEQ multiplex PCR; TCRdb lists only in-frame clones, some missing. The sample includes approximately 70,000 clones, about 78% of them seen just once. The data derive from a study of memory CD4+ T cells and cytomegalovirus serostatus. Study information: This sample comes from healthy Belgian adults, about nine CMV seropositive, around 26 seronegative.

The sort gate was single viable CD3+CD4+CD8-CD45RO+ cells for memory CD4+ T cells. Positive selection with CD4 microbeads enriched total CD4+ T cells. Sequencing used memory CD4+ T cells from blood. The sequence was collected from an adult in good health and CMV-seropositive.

The CDR3: CASRSDRDEQYF. The CDR3 DNA reads TGTGCCAGCAGATCTGACAGGGACGAGCAGTACTTC. The chain carries TRBV6-5 and TRBJ2-7, with 7 positions matching TRBD1. With 6 bases clipped from V and 5 bases from J, the junction kept 4 bases outside the gene matches. The CDR3 is 12 amino acids. Looked up from germline, CDR1 is MNHEY and CDR2 is SVGAGI.